One and the same sample provided the 11 T cell receptor beta chains below, sequenced in a study of blood T cell repertoires in COVID-19. Assay used: immunoSEQ multiplex PCR; TCRdb lists only in-frame clones, some missing. The sample contains about 370,000 clones, 80% to 90% of which appear only once. The sample comprised PBMCs or T cells enriched from blood (not recorded which). The receptors derive from a man younger than 35 who had recovered from COVID-19.

The chain combines TRBV6-5 with TRBJ2-5; D call uncertain. The germline V gene has CDR1 MNHEY and CDR2 SVGAGI. Trimming cost V 7 bases and J 2 bases, with 14 bases left between them. This CDR3 has 14 residues. The CDR3 bases are TGTGCCAGCACCAACTGGGCAGAGCAAGAGACCCAGTACTTC. This sequence encodes CASTNWAEQETQYF.

The chain is built from TRBV6-1 and TRBJ1-2, with a tentative D call TRBD1 (5 bases). Trimming cost V 4 bases and J 2 bases, with 20 bases left between them. This CDR3 is 17 amino acids long. CDR1 MNHNS and CDR2 SASEGT come from the germline V gene. This chain's CDR3 is CASSAPGYRPENYGYTF. CDR3 coding DNA: TGTGCCAGCAGTGCCCCAGGGTATCGGCCTGAAAACTATGGCTACACCTTC.

The gene calls are TRBV7-2 and TRBJ1-5; a weak D match, TRBD1 (6 bases). V was pared by 2 bases and J by 3 bases, with 11 bases between. Germline assignment: CDR1 SGHTA and CDR2 FQGNSA. This CDR3 has 15 residues. CDR3 sequence: CASSLTPGHNQPQHF. In DNA form, the CDR3 reads TGTGCCAGCAGCTTAACACCGGGACACAATCAGCCCCAGCATTTT.

The rearrangement links TRBV6-6 to TRBJ2-3, with no clear D. The V and J ends lost 6 bases and 2 bases respectively, with 3 bases between them. The germline CDR1 and CDR2 sequences are MNHNY and SVGAGI (reference sequence). CDR3 length: 11 residues. CDR3 bases: TGTGCCAGCAGACACACAGATACGCAGTATTTT. Translated: CASRHTDTQYF.

The chain recombines TRBV4-2 with TRBJ1-2; possible D gene TRBD1, 6 bases. This CDR3 contains 16 residues. The ends were cut back, 4 bases at V and 8 bases at J, with 23 bases in the middle. Germline values: CDR1 LGHNA, CDR2 YNFKEQ. CDR3 protein: CASSLTREGGGLGYTF. The CDR3 DNA sequence: TGTGCCAGCAGCCTAACCCGGGAGGGGGGCGGTTTAGGCTACACCTTC.

V usage is TRBV11-2 and J usage is TRBJ1-6; D call uncertain. This CDR3 spans 13 amino acids. V lost 3 bases, J lost 5 bases, and 5 bases lay in between. Germline V CDR1 and CDR2: SGHAT, FQNNGV. The CDR3 DNA follows: TGTGCCAGCAGCTTTACGGATAATTCACCCCTCCACTTT. Residues: CASSFTDNSPLHF.

The sample holds a few counts of this clone. V usage is TRBV28 and J usage is TRBJ1-6, with D hard to call. V was cut by 1 base and J by 3 bases, with 13 bases left in between. CDR1 is MDHEN and CDR2 is SYDVKM in the germline V gene. The CDR3 length is 17 residues. As DNA, the CDR3 is TGTGCCAGCAGTTTATATCGATCCGGTTACTATAATTCACCCCTCCACTTT. Protein: CASSLYRSGYYNSPLHF. Drawing the rest from reference TRBV28 and TRBJ1-6, the complete variable domain is DVKVTQSSRYLVKRTGEKVFLECVQDMDHENMFWYRQDPGLGLRLIYFSYDVKMKEKGDIPEGYSVSREKKERFSLILESASTNQTSMYLCASSLYRSGYYNSPLHFGNGTRLTVT.

Regarding this clone: The identical CDR3 is also encoded by other nucleotide sequences in the sample. V usage is TRBV5-1 and J usage is TRBJ1-5; 9 nucleotides line up with TRBD1. Germline V gene data show CDR1 as SGHRS and CDR2 as YFSETQ. The CDR3 totals 14 residues. J gave up 4 bases and V 4 bases, and 3 bases lay outside the gene matches. The CDR3: CASSLGTGNQPQHF. The CDR3 bases are TGCGCCAGCAGCCTCGGGACAGGGAATCAGCCCCAGCATTTT.

The chain is built from TRBV5-1 and TRBJ2-7; possibly TRBD2 for D (6 bases). The CDR3 is 17 amino acids. Trimming shortened V by 5 bases and J by 1 base, and 22 bases separated the two germline ends. Germline CDR1 is SGHRS and CDR2 is YFSETQ. Here the CDR3 reads CASRPGDRQVVSYEQYF. CDR3 DNA: TGCGCCAGCAGACCGGGGGACCGTCAGGTGGTTTCCTACGAGCAGTACTTC.

This clone was observed a single time. This rearrangement joins TRBV10-2 to TRBJ1-4; TRBD1 aligns across 9 bases. V shed 6 bases and J 7 bases; nucleotides not matched to a gene: 6. The length of the CDR3 is 14 residues. Per the germline V gene, CDR1 is WSHSY and CDR2 is SAAADI. The chain's CDR3 is CASSPRDRVEKLFF. The CDR3, as DNA: TGCGCCAGCAGCCCACGGGACAGGGTTGAAAAACTGTTTTTT.

The chain is built from TRBV4-2 and TRBJ2-1; no definite D call. Germline CDR1 and CDR2: LGHNA and YNFKEQ. V was shortened by 4 bases and J by 8 bases, with 15 bases between the two germline ends. CDR3 length: 14 amino acids. CDR3 nucleotide sequence: TGTGCCAGCAGCCCCCCCCAGGAATTCGATGAGCAGTTCTTC. Protein: CASSPPQEFDEQFF.